This T cell receptor (beta chain) derives from a study of Graves' ophthalmopathy and Graves' hyperthyroidism. Study-wide context: The blood sample was drawn at first diagnosis and before any treatment.

No donor had other autoimmune disease, uncontrolled infection, pregnancy or lactation. TCR beta CDR3 amplification used RNA transcripts. Second-round multiplex PCR came after a first-round RT-PCR that employed HTBI primers. TCRdb reprocessed the multiplex PCR reads via MiXCR and lists one record per CDR3 protein. The sample lists 340,000 or so distinct CDR3 sequences, about a sixth occurring once. V lost 3 bases and J 4 bases, leaving 9 bases between the germline ends. Germline lookup yields CDR1 SGHAT and CDR2 FQDESV (reference sequence). This CDR3 is 13 amino acids long. The chain recombines TRBV11-1 with TRBJ2-5, with D possibly TRBD2 on 5 matching bases. The clonotype was recovered from an adult man with Graves' ophthalmopathy. Sequenced input: peripheral blood. The CDR3 coding sequence is TGTGCCAGCAGCTTCGGGGATATAGAGACCCAGTACTTC. It codes for CASSFGDIETQYF.